These 4 T cell receptor beta chains came from one sample sequenced in a study of early T cells in non-severe SARS-CoV-2 infection. Each CDR3 protein gets one entry after TCRdb re-called the 5' RACE reads with MiXCR. The table lists tens of thousands of distinct CDR3 sequences, about 6% of them singletons. The sequencing used whole blood, collected at baseline. The receptor source for this set is an adult who was a healthcare worker with PCR-confirmed SARS-CoV-2 infection or an uninfected control (not recorded which).

This clonotype was detected only a few times. The chain has TRBV11-2 and TRBJ2-3, with TRBD2 matching over 8 bases. Germline V gene lookup returns CDR1 SGHAT and CDR2 FQNNGV. The CDR3 runs to 16 residues. J was trimmed by 2 bases and V by 4 bases; bases with no gene match: 8. Here the CDR3 DNA reads TGTGCCAGCAGCTCACTACTAGCGGACCTCACAGATACGCAGTATTTT. Encoded protein: CASSSLLADLTDTQYF.

The sample holds a few counts of this clonotype. The chain is built from TRBV16 and TRBJ2-4; D is unclear. CDR1 and CDR2 (germline): KGHSY, FQNENV. The CDR3 runs 13 residues. Between the trimmed V and J ends, which lost 4 bases and 0 bases, there was a span of 4 bases. The CDR3: CASSLLAKNIQYF. The CDR3 DNA is TGTGCCAGCAGCCTGCTAGCCAAAAACATTCAGTACTTC.

In its sample, this clonotype was seen many times. The rearrangement links TRBV20-1 to TRBJ2-1; possible D gene TRBD2, 5 bases. Germline V lookup: CDR1 DFQATT, CDR2 SNEGSKA (reference sequence). Trimming removed 6 bases at V and 16 bases at J, with 22 bases between. The CDR3 runs to 12 residues. CDR3 in amino acids: CSAPAPSGVSFF. Here the CDR3 DNA reads TGCAGTGCCCCCGCCCCTTCCGGGGTCAGTTTCTTC.

This clonotype was seen many times. This chain uses TRBV29-1 with TRBJ2-2, with TRBD2 identical over 11 bases. Germline V gene data show CDR1 as SQVTM and CDR2 as ANQGSEA. The V segment lost 3 bases and the J segment 0 bases; nucleotides outside the gene matches: 3. This CDR3 is 16 amino acids long. Here the CDR3 reads CSVDSGLAANTGELFF. The CDR3, as DNA: TGCAGCGTTGATTCGGGACTAGCGGCGAACACCGGGGAGCTGTTTTTT.